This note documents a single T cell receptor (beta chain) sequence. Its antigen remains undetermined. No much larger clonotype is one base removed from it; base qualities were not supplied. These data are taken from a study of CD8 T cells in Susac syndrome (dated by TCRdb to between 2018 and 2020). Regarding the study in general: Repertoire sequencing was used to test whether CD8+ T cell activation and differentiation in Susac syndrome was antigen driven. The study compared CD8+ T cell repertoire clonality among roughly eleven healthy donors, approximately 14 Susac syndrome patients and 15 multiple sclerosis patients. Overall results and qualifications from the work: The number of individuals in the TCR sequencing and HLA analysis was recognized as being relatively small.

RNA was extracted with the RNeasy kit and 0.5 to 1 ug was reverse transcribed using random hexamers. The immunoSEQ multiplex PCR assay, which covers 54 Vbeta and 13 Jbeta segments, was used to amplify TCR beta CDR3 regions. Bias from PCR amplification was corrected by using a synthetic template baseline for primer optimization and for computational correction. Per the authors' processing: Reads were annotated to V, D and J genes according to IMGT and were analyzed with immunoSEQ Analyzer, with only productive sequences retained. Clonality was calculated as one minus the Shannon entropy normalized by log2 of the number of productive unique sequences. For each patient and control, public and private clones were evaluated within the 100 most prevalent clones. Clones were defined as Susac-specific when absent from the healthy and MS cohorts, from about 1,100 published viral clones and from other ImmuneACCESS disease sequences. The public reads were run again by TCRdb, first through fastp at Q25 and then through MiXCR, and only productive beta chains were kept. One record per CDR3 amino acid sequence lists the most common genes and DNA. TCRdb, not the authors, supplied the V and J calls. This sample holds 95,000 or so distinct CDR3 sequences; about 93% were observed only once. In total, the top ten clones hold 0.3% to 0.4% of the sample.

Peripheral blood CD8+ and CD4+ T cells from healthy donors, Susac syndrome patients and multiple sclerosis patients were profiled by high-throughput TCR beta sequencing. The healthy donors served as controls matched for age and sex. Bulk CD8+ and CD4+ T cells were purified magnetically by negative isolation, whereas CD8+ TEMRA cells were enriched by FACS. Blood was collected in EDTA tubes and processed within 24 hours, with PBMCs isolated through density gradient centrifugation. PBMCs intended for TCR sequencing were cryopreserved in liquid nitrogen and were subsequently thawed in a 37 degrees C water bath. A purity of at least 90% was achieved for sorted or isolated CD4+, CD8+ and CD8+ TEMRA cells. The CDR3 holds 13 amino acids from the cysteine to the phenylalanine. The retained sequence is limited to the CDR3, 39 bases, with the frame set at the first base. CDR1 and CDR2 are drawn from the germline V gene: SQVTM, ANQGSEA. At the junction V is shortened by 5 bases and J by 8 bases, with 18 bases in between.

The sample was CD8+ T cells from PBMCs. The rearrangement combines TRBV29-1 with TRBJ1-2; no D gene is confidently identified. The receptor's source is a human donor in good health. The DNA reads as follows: TGCAGCGTTATGGGCAGCGCGAGGGTCGGCTACACCTTC. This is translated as CSVMGSARVGYTF.